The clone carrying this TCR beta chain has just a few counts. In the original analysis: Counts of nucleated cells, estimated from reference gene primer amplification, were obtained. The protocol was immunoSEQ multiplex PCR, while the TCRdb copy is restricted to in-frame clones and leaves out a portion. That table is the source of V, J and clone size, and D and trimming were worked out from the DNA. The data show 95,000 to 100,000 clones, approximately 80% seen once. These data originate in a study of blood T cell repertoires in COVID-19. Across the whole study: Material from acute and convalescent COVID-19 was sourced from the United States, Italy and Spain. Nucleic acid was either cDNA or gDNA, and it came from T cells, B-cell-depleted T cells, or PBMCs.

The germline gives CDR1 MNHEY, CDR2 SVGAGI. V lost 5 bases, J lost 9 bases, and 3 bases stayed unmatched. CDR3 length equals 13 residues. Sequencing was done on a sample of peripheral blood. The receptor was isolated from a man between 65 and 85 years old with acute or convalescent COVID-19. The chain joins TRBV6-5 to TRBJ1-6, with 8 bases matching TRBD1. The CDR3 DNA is TGTGCCAGCAGTACAGGGGGAGGTTCACCCCTCCACTTT. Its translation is CASSTGGGSPLHF.